A selection of T cell receptor beta chains follows, all from one sample in a study of blood T cell repertoires in COVID-19. The table came from immunoSEQ multiplex PCR; TCRdb's copy has only in-frame clones and leaves some out. The sample contains tens of thousands of clones, roughly 83% of which appear only once. Sequenced input: peripheral blood. The receptors shown here come from a man aged 70-80 years with active COVID-19. The CDR3 runs from the conserved cysteine through the conserved F or W. The order of the fields is J gene, clone size, D gene, V gene, CDR3 protein, CDR3 DNA. D genes are given only for firm matches. Clone size, where shown, is once, few, many, or a class for clones that have expanded.

TRBJ1-5 | NA | TRBD1 | TRBV30 | CAWSTDRGRQPQHF | TGTGCCTGGAGTACGGACAGGGGAAGGCAGCCCCAGCATTTT
TRBJ1-1 | NA | TRBD1 | TRBV9 | CASSRTGGGKNTEAFF | TGTGCCAGCAGTCGTACAGGGGGCGGCAAGAACACTGAAGCTTTCTTT
TRBJ1-5 | once | NA | TRBV28 | CASRSGRRGSNQPQHF | TGTGCCAGCAGGTCAGGGAGGCGGGGGAGCAATCAGCCCCAGCATTTT
TRBJ2-5 | NA | NA | TRBV29-1 | CSVEVEGAETQYF | TGCAGCGTTGAAGTGGAGGGGGCGGAGACCCAGTACTTC
TRBJ2-5 | NA | NA | TRBV24-1 | CATSWRETQYF | TGTGCCACCAGTTGGAGAGAGACCCAGTACTTC
TRBJ2-2 | NA | TRBD2 | TRBV5-4 | CASSSVAGGNTGELFF | TGTGCCAGCAGCTCCGTAGCGGGAGGGAACACCGGGGAGCTGTTTTTT
TRBJ2-2 | NA | TRBD2 | TRBV9 | CASSVSGSTGELFF | TGTGCCAGCAGCGTTAGCGGGAGCACCGGGGAGCTGTTTTTT
TRBJ2-7 | NA | TRBD1 | TRBV19 | CASSIGSRGTGVYEQYF | TGTGCCAGTAGTATCGGTTCCAGAGGGACAGGGGTCTACGAGCAGTACTTC
TRBJ2-1 | NA | TRBD2 | TRBV3-1/TRBV3-2 | CASSPSASGNNEQFF | TGTGCCAGCAGCCCCTCGGCCAGCGGGAACAATGAGCAGTTCTTC
TRBJ1-2 | NA | NA | TRBV5-1 | CASSTVNYGYTF | TGCGCCAGCAGCACGGTCAACTATGGCTACACCTTC
TRBJ2-1 | NA | TRBD2 | TRBV7-8 | CASSSGTSTFNEQFF | TGTGCCAGCAGCTCCGGGACTAGCACATTCAATGAGCAGTTCTTC
TRBJ1-5 | NA | TRBD1 | TRBV19 | CASSLQGANQPQHF | TGTGCCAGTAGTCTACAGGGGGCCAATCAGCCCCAGCATTTT
TRBJ1-1 | many | TRBD1 | TRBV7-2 | CASSLRSGTGRLNTEAFF | TGTGCCAGCAGCTTACGATCTGGGACAGGGAGGTTGAACACTGAAGCTTTCTTT
TRBJ1-5 | NA | NA | TRBV7-8 | CASSLSTPNSNQPQHF | TGTGCCAGCAGCTTAAGTACACCAAATAGCAATCAGCCCCAGCATTTT
TRBJ2-2 | few | NA | TRBV30 | CAWTSIETITNTGELFF | TGTGCCTGGACCTCCATCGAGACAATTACGAACACCGGGGAGCTGTTTTTT
TRBJ1-6 | few | NA | TRBV7-9 | CASTPWGDNSPLHF | TGTGCCAGCACCCCATGGGGGGATAATTCACCCCTCCACTTT
TRBJ2-3 | NA | NA | TRBV10-3 | CAISEGRDTQYF | TGTGCCATCAGTGAGGGGCGAGATACGCAGTATTTT
TRBJ2-1 | NA | NA | TRBV11-2 | CASSSEKWRGYNEQFF | TGTGCCAGCAGCTCAGAGAAGTGGCGGGGATACAATGAGCAGTTCTTC
TRBJ2-7 | NA | NA | TRBV6-5 | CASRDTYSYEQYF | TGTGCCAGCAGGGACACCTACTCCTACGAGCAGTACTTC
TRBJ1-4 | NA | NA | TRBV29-1 | CSVSETGGEKLFF | TGCAGCGTTTCCGAGACAGGCGGCGAAAAACTGTTTTTT
TRBJ2-2 | NA | TRBD1 | TRBV28 | CASRSNHGTGRNTGELFF | TGTGCCAGCAGATCAAACCATGGGACAGGGAGGAACACCGGGGAGCTGTTTTTT
TRBJ2-7 | few | NA | TRBV5-6 | CASTGRGEQYF | TGTGCCAGCACCGGCAGGGGCGAGCAGTACTTC
TRBJ1-2 | NA | NA | TRBV11-2 | CASRPQVSYGYTF | TGTGCCAGCAGACCACAGGTCTCCTATGGCTACACCTTC
TRBJ2-2 | NA | NA | TRBV7-7 | CASSSTGTGELFF | TGTGCTAGCAGCTCCACGGGGACCGGGGAGCTGTTTTTT
TRBJ1-4 | few | TRBD1 | TRBV4-2 | CASSQAGTGREKLFF | TGTGCCAGCAGCCAAGCGGGGACAGGGAGGGAAAAACTGTTTTTT
TRBJ1-1 | NA | TRBD1 | TRBV19 | CATEGQGAEAFF | TGTGCCACCGAAGGACAGGGGGCCGAAGCTTTCTTT
TRBJ1-1 | NA | NA | TRBV29-1 | CSVEIGGNTEAFF | TGCAGCGTTGAAATAGGAGGGAACACTGAAGCTTTCTTT
TRBJ1-4 | NA | TRBD1 | TRBV3-1/TRBV3-2 | CASSRTGGDEKLFF | TGTGCCAGCAGCCGGACAGGGGGCGATGAAAAACTGTTTTTT
TRBJ1-3 | NA | TRBD1 | TRBV9 | CASSARQGTSGNTIYF | TGTGCCAGCAGCGCTCGACAGGGGACCTCTGGAAACACCATATATTTT
TRBJ1-2 | once | TRBD1 | TRBV5-4 | CASSLGDRVYTF | TGTGCCAGCAGCTTGGGGGACAGGGTCTACACCTTC
TRBJ1-1 | NA | TRBD1 | TRBV5-1 | CASSSRDRTTEAFF | TGCGCCAGCAGCTCCCGGGACAGGACCACTGAAGCTTTCTTT
TRBJ2-1 | once | TRBD2 | TRBV5-4 | CASRPGGVGSYNEQFF | TGTGCCAGCCGCCCCGGGGGGGTTGGGTCCTACAATGAGCAGTTCTTC
TRBJ1-2 | NA | TRBD1 | TRBV7-9 | CASSPGTASPQIDGYTF | TGTGCCAGCAGCCCAGGGACAGCCAGCCCTCAAATAGATGGCTACACCTTC
TRBJ2-1 | NA | TRBD2 | TRBV3-1/TRBV3-2 | CASSPEGLGNEQFF | TGTGCCAGCAGCCCTGAAGGACTAGGCAATGAGCAGTTCTTC
TRBJ2-7 | NA | TRBD2 | TRBV6-5 | CASVAGVEQYF | TGTGCCTCGGTAGCGGGAGTCGAGCAGTACTTC
TRBJ2-5 | NA | NA | TRBV24-1 | CATSEAGLETQYF | TGTGCCACCAGTGAGGCAGGCCTAGAGACCCAGTACTTC
TRBJ1-1 | once | TRBD1 | TRBV6-2/TRBV6-3 | CASSHMTGRTEAFF | TGTGCCAGCAGTCACATGACAGGGCGCACTGAAGCTTTCTTT
TRBJ2-1 | NA | TRBD2 | TRBV7-2 | CASSLAGVAGRFNEQFF | TGTGCCAGCAGCTTAGCCGGGGTAGCGGGAAGGTTTAATGAGCAGTTCTTC
TRBJ2-5 | once | TRBD2 | TRBV3-1/TRBV3-2 | CASSQMVGGETQYF | TGTGCCAGCAGCCAAATGGTCGGGGGGGAGACCCAGTACTTC
TRBJ1-6 | NA | NA | TRBV18 | CASSPGGDSPLHF | TGTGCCAGCTCACCAGGGGGCGATTCACCCCTCCACTTT
TRBJ1-4 | NA | NA | TRBV19 | CASSRVHNEKLFF | TGTGCCAGTAGTAGAGTCCATAATGAAAAACTGTTTTTT
TRBJ1-2 | NA | NA | TRBV2 | CASKPGEYGYTF | TGTGCCAGCAAACCAGGGGAATACGGCTACACCTTC
TRBJ1-2 | NA | NA | TRBV5-1 | CASSPTSNYGYTF | TGCGCCAGCAGCCCGACTTCTAACTATGGCTACACCTTC
TRBJ1-2 | NA | TRBD1 | TRBV12-3/TRBV12-4 | CASRRQGVNGYTF | TGTGCCAGCAGACGACAGGGTGTTAATGGCTACACCTTC
TRBJ2-7 | NA | TRBD1 | TRBV5-1 | CASSLGRTGKAYEQYF | TGCGCCAGCAGCTTGGGTAGGACAGGGAAAGCCTACGAGCAGTACTTC
TRBJ1-3 | NA | TRBD1 | TRBV18 | CASSLLTGWNTIYF | TGTGCCAGCTCACTCCTGACAGGGTGGAACACCATATATTTT